This T cell receptor (beta chain) is from a study of shared clonotypes between healthy human individuals (dated by TCRdb to 2020 to 2022). Turning to the overall study: The cohort included three men and two women between 18 and 49 years of age. For each donor, CD4 naive and CD4 memory were each given three plates, CD8 naive was given two plates, and CD8 memory was given one plate. Each donor's leukapheresis produced roughly between roughly 0.94 and 9.5 billion PBMCs. Blood TCR repertoires of five healthy adults were deeply sequenced to estimate repertoire size and the extent of clonotype sharing between individuals. To increase sequencing depth and limit assay-specific biases, TCR repertoire library preparation and sequencing were carried out by different laboratories using diverse techniques. Overall study outcomes, separate from this receptor: Incomplete sequencing was indicated by rarefaction of sorted-subset datasets, despite the large sequencing depth. Naive subsets generally had larger estimated clonotype richness than memory subsets did. Clonotypes shared by all four sorted-subset donors showed higher generation probabilities than non-shared clonotypes. Sharing across a few donors was observed for approximately 5% of naive CD4, about 4% of naive CD8, over 2% of memory CD4, and around 0.4% of memory CD8 clonotypes. Based on pairwise subsampling, the degree of clonotype sharing among donors was expected to be affected by sequencing depth. The small number of donors limited the genetic and exposure-history diversity represented. Only blood was sampled, and tissue TCR repertoires likely differ from those in blood.

TCR CDR3 regions were amplified from genomic DNA by multiplex PCR using the deep immunoSEQ assay. Extracted genomic DNA from each cell subset was distributed evenly across all wells of several immunoSEQ 96-well plates, and each plate was treated as a replicate. Each replicate PCR for sorted subsets received about 180 ng genomic DNA, equal to 28,000 or so T cell genomes. Purified libraries were measured with a Qubit 3.0 fluorometer, size-checked on a Bioanalyzer 2100, and measured again with the KAPA Library Quantification kit. Every immunoSEQ 96-well plate was sequenced on a separate single-read 150-cycle Illumina NextSeq 550 flow cell. From the authors' description of their analysis: Because the immunoSEQ output held only junctional sequences and lacked quality scores, the filtering could not match the filtering applied to full-length reads. Sequences were annotated with PyIR, a Python wrapper for IgBLAST v1.9, and V/J genes and CDR3 were assigned using IMGT germline references. Reads were filtered out if the reads had weak V/J assignments (E-value above 1e-6), no CDR3, stop codons, out-of-frame junctions, or ambiguous translated residues. V3J clonotypes were defined by identical inferred V gene, J gene, and CDR3 amino acid sequence. To compute the percentage overlap between repertoires, the number of shared unique clonotypes was divided by the size of the smaller repertoire. Three approaches were used to assess repertoire richness: RTK rarefaction, the Chao1 estimator, and Recon v2.1 estimates of unobserved clonotypes. Generation probabilities for all TCRbeta clonotypes obtained by the gDNA method from several donors were computed using OLGA. The clones in this table, taken by TCRdb from immuneACCESS, are in-frame only. Not every clone is retained; where verified, under half of the shortfall comes from an unresolved V gene, and the cause of the rest is unknown. V, J and clone size derive from that table, while D and trimming were established from the DNA sequence. This sample has about 600,000 clones in its table, and around 97% of those were observed once. About 0.057% of the sample comes from the top ten.

Of note for this clone: It lacks a known antigen. Base qualities are not recorded, but no much larger clone differs from it by a single base.

CDR1 KGHSH and CDR2 LQKENI are derived from the germline V gene. V and J are trimmed by 4 bases and 3 bases, and the gene matches miss 11 bases of the junction. Including the terminal cysteine and phenylalanine, the CDR3 comprises 17 residues. The read is trimmed to its CDR3 DNA, 51 bases read in frame from base 1. The donors were healthy, HIV-negative adults who had no recently reported acute infections or vaccinations. Every donor was a Caucasian adult residing in Nashville, Tennessee, USA. CD4+ T cells were enriched by magnetic negative selection; naive cells were then positively selected on CD45RA, and the negative fraction formed the memory subset. Blood was collected by leukapheresis, and PBMCs were isolated by Ficoll-Histopaque density gradient centrifugation and then cryopreserved in liquid nitrogen vapor phase. Analytical flow cytometry was used to check the purity and quantity of each magnetically sorted T cell population. Genomic DNA was isolated from each sorted fraction and quantified by UV absorbance on a Nanodrop 2000c.

The material sequenced was naive CD4+ T cells sorted from blood. The meaning of the sample's cell subset or site label: CD45RA+ positively selected. The origin of this receptor is a woman aged 25 to 39 in good health. In this chain, TRBV18 is recombined with TRBJ1-4; 7 junctional bases match TRBD1. The CDR3 region has the sequence CASSRQGGGGSNEKLFF. The DNA sequence follows: TGTGCCAGCTCACGACAAGGGGGCGGTGGTTCTAATGAAAAACTGTTTTTT.